This T cell receptor (beta chain) was profiled in a study of cytomegalovirus exposure and HLA in healthy donors. Findings and caveats of the study: Highly shared variants forming one cluster were likely a sequencing artifact.

There were likely unrecorded immune exposures, though donors were nominally healthy when sampled. The trim removed 3 bases at V and 7 bases at J, leaving 7 bases unmatched. The CDR3 loop spans 14 amino acids. From germline, CDR1 is SGDLS and CDR2 YYNGEE. As regards this clone: Its antigen remains unknown.

PCR employed 60 Vbeta and 13 Jbeta primers. The assay was immunoSEQ multiplex PCR, and TCRdb's table has in-frame clones only and misses some. The sample comprises 110,000 or so clones, roughly three quarters of which are singletons, and around 6% rests with the top ten. The specimen sequenced was PBMCs. V is TRBV9 and J is TRBJ2-4, with 7 bases fitting TRBD2. This clonotype was sampled from a male donor in good health and CMV-seronegative. CDR3: CASSGASGMNIQYF. The CDR3 region has the DNA TGTGCCAGCAGCGGTGCTAGCGGAATGAACATTCAGTACTTC.